The present T cell receptor beta chain was sequenced within a study of T-cell reconstitution after alpha-beta-depleted transplantation in children. The TCRbeta library was prepared with unique molecular identifiers. TCRdb reprocessed the PCR reads with MiXCR, giving one entry per CDR3 protein. In the table there are 240,000 or so distinct CDR3 sequences, around 13% of which are singletons. The CDR3 covers 13 residues. The V end lost 3 bases, the J end lost 4 bases, and 9 bases lay between the germline ends. Germline CDR1 PRHDT, CDR2 FYEKMQ (reference sequence). The origin of this receptor is a human donor who donated a stem cell graft to a child with acute lymphoblastic leukemia. The specimen was PBMCs from the stem cell graft donor, collected from the stem cell graft. The chain links TRBV13 to TRBJ2-5; no reliable D call. Here the CDR3 DNA reads TGTGCCAGCAGCTTGAAGGGTGGAGAGACCCAGTACTTC. Translated: CASSLKGGETQYF.